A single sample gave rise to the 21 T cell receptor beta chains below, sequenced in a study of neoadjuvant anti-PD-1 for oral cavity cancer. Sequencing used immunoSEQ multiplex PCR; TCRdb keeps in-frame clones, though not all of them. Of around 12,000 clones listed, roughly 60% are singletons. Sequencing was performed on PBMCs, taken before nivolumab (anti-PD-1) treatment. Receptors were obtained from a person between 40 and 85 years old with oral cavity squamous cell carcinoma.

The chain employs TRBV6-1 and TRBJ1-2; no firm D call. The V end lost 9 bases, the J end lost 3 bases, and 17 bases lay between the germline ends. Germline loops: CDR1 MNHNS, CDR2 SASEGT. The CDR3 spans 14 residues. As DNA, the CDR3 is TGTGCCAGTAGGTATAAGCCTAAGGACTATGGCTACACCTTC. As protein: CASRYKPKDYGYTF.

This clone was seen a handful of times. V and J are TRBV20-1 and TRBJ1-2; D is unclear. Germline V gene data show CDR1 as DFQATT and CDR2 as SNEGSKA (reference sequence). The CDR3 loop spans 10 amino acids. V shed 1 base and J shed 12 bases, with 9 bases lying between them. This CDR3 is CSARVIVHTF. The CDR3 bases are TGCAGTGCTAGAGTAATAGTGCACACCTTC.

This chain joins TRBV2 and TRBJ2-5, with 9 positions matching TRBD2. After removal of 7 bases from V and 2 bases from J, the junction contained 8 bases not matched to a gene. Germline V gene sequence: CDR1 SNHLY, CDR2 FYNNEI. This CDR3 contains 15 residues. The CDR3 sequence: CASIRLADTQETQYF. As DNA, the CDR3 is TGTGCCAGCATCCGACTAGCGGATACACAAGAGACCCAGTACTTC.

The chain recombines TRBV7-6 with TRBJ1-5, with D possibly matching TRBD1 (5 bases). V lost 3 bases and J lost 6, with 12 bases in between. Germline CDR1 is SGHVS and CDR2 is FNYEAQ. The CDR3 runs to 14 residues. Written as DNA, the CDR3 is TGTGCCAGCAGCTTTGGGGGGTCGATTCAGCCCCAGCATTTT. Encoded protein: CASSFGGSIQPQHF.

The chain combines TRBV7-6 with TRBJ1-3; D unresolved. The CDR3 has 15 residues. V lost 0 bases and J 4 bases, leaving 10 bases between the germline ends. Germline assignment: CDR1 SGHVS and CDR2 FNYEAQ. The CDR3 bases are TGTGCCAGCAGCTTAGCGCCTGCGGGGGGAAACACCATATATTTT. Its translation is CASSLAPAGGNTIYF.

CDR3 coding DNA: TGTGCCTGGAGCCCCAGGGATGAGCAGTTCTTC. Translated: CAWSPRDEQFF. V and J are TRBV30 and TRBJ2-1; tentative D call: TRBD1 (5 bases). V lost 3 bases, J lost 8 bases, and 8 bases lay in between. CDR3 size: 11 residues. CDR1 is GTSNPN and CDR2 is SVGIG in the germline V gene (reference sequence). Full variable domain (rest looked up from reference TRBV30 and TRBJ2-1): SQTIHQWPATLVQPVGSPLSLECTVEGTSNPNLYWYRQAAGRGLQLLFYSVGIGQISSEVPQNLSASRPQDRQFILSSKKLLLSDSGFYLCAWSPRDEQFFGPGTRLTVL.

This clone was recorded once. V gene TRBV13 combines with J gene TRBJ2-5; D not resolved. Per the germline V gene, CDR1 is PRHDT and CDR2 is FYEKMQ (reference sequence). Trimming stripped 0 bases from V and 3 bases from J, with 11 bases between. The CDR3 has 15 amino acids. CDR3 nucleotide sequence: TGTGCCAGCAGCTTAGGGAGGAGCAACAAAGAGACCCAGTACTTC. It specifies CASSLGRSNKETQYF.

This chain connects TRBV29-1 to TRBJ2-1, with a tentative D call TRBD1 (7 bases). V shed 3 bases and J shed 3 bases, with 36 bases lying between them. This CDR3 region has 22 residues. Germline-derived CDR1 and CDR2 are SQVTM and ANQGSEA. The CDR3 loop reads CSVEIVGGRQGLPASYYNEQFF. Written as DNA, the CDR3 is TGCAGCGTTGAGATTGTCGGTGGTAGACAGGGACTCCCCGCATCCTACTACAATGAGCAGTTCTTC.

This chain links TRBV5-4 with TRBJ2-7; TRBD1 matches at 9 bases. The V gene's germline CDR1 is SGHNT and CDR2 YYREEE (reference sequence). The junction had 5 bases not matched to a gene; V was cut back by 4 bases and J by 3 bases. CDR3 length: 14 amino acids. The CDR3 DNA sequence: TGTGCCAGCAGCGGTACGGGACAGGGCTACGAGCAGTACTTC. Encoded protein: CASSGTGQGYEQYF.

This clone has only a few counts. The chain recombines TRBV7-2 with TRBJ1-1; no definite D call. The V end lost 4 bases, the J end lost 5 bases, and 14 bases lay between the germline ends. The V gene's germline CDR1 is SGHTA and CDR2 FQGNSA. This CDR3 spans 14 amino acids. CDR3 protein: CASSSKVPGTEAFF. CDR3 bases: TGTGCCAGCAGCTCCAAGGTCCCGGGAACTGAAGCTTTCTTT. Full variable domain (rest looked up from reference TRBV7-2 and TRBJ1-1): GAGVSQSPSNKVTEKGKDVELRCDPISGHTALYWYRQSLGQGLEFLIYFQGNSAPDKSGLPSDRFSAERTGGSVSTLTIQRTQQEDSAVYLCASSSKVPGTEAFFGQGTRLTVV.

CDR3 bases: TGTGCCAGCAGCTTGGGCCTAGCGGGATCCTACGAGCAGTACTTC. Encoded protein: CASSLGLAGSYEQYF. The chain links TRBV5-5 to TRBJ2-7; TRBD2 matches at 9 bases. Trimming removed 0 bases from V and 1 base from J; junction bases left unmatched: 2. The length of the CDR3 is 15 residues. Germline assignment: CDR1 SGHKS and CDR2 YYEKEE (reference sequence).

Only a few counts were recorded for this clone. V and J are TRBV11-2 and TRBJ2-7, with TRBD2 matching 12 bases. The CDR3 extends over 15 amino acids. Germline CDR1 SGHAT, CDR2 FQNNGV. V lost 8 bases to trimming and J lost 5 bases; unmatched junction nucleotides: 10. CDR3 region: CASRRLAGESDEQYF. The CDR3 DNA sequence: TGTGCCAGCCGCCGACTAGCGGGAGAATCAGACGAGCAGTACTTC.

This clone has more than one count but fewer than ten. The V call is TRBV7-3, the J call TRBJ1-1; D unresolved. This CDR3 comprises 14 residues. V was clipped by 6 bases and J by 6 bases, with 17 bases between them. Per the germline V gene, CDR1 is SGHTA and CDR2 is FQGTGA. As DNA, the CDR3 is TGTGCCAGCAGACGCCAGATAGGGAGGCCTGAAGCTTTCTTT. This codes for CASRRQIGRPEAFF.

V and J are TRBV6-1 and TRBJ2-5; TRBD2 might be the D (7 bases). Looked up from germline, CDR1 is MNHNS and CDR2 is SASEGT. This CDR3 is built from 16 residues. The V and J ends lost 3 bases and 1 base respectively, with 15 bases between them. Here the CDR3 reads CASSDVGGAFQETQYF. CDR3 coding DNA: TGTGCCAGCAGTGATGTGGGGGGGGCTTTCCAAGAGACCCAGTACTTC.

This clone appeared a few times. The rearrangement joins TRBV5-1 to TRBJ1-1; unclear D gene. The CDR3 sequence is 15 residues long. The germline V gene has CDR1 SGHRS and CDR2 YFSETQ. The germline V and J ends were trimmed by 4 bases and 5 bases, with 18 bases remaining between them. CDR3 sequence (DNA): TGCGCCAGCAGCCGGGAGCCGGAAGTAGGAACTGAAGCTTTCTTT. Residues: CASSREPEVGTEAFF.

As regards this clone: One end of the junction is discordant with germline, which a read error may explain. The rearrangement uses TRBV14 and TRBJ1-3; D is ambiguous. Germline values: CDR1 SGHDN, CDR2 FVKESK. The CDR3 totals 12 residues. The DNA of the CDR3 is TGTGCCACCAGCTTCTCTGGAAACACCATATATTTT. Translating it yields CATSFSGNTIYF.

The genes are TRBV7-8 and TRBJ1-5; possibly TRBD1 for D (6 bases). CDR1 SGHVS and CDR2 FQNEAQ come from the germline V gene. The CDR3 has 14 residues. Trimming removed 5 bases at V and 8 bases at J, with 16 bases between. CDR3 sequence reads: CASSALTGFEPQHF. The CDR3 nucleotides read TGTGCCAGCAGCGCCCTGACAGGTTTTGAGCCCCAGCATTTT.

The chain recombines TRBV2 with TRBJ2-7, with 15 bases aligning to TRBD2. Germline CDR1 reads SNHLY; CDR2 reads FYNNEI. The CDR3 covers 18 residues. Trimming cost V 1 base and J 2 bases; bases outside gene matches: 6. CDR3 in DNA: TGTGCCAGCAGTGAAGAGGGACTAGCGGGAGGTCTTACCTACGAGCAGTACTTC. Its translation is CASSEEGLAGGLTYEQYF.

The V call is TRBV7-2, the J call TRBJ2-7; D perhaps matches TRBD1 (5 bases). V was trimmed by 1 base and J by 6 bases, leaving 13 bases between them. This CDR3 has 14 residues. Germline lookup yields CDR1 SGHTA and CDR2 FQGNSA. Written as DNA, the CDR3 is TGTGCCAGCAGCTTAGGAAGGGGCCGGGCCGAGCAGTACTTC. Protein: CASSLGRGRAEQYF.

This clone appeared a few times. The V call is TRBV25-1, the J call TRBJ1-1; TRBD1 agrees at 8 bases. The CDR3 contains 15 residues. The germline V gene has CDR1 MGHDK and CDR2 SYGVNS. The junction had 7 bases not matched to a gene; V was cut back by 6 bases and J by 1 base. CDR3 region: CASSRTGTGNTEAFF. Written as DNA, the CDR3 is TGTGCCAGCAGCAGAACCGGGACAGGGAACACTGAAGCTTTCTTT.

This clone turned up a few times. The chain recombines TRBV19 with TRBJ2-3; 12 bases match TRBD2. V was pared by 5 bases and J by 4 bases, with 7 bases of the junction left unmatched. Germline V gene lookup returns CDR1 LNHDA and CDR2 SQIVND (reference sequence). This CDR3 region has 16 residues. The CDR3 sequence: CASSPRTSGAADTQYF. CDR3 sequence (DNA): TGTGCCAGTAGTCCCCGGACTAGCGGGGCGGCAGATACGCAGTATTTT. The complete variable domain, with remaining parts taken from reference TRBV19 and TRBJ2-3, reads DGGITQSPKYLFRKEGQNVTLSCEQNLNHDAMYWYRQDPGQGLRLIYYSQIVNDFQKGDIAEGYSVSREKKESFPLTVTSAQKNPTAFYLCASSPRTSGAADTQYFGPGTRLTVL.